The 30 T cell receptor beta chains given below trace back to one sample, sequenced in a study of human T cells and chemical hapten exposure (dated by TCRdb to the early 2020s). Preparation of the library involved RACE. Instrument used: NextSeq 500. The public reads were reprocessed in TCRdb via fastp at Q25 and MiXCR, keeping in-frame beta chains. Under each unique CDR3 protein, matching rows form one entry showing the most common genes and DNA. The sample data list 65,000 to 90,000 distinct CDR3 sequences, and about 6.3% of these were observed just once. Of the sample, 1% to 1.5% falls within the top ten clones. The meaning of the sample's time point label: patch test 2, 6 weeks after DPC sensitization. The treatment or condition label corresponds to: therapeutic diphenylcyclopropenone sensitization with weekly scalp DPC. The specimen was whole blood, collected in connection with sensitization to the hapten diphenylcyclopropenone (DPC). These receptors were taken from a woman aged 30 to 39 with alopecia areata. Some clones in this sample may be carry-over from other donors' samples.

This clonotype showed up many times. The chain is built from TRBV9 and TRBJ2-1; D is unclear. V dropped 6 bases and J dropped 7 bases, with 17 bases sitting between them. CDR1 is SGDLS, CDR2 YYNGEE, per germline. The CDR3 runs to 14 residues. Here the CDR3 reads CASNLDPTGNEQFF. CDR3 in DNA: TGTGCCAGCAACCTAGACCCTACCGGTAATGAGCAGTTCTTC.

The chain has TRBV12-3 or TRBV12-4 and TRBJ2-3, with D hard to call. CDR3 length equals 14 residues. Trimming stripped 3 bases from V and 6 bases from J, with 13 bases between. This CDR3 is CASSLRQAWDTQYF. The CDR3 DNA reads as TGTGCCAGCAGTTTGAGGCAGGCTTGGGATACGCAGTATTTT.

This clonotype has at least ten counts. The V call is TRBV6-5, the J call TRBJ1-2, with D unresolved. Germline CDR1 and CDR2: MNHEY and SVGAGI. V lost 6 bases to trimming and J lost 4 bases, with 18 bases between them. The CDR3 is 15 residues long. CDR3 amino acids: CASRNGPDPSYGYTF. The CDR3 DNA sequence: TGTGCCAGCAGGAACGGACCGGACCCCAGCTATGGCTACACCTTC.

This clonotype was seen many times. The chain links TRBV20-1 to TRBJ1-3; weak D call: TRBD1 (6 bases). The CDR3 loop spans 16 amino acids. From germline, CDR1 is DFQATT and CDR2 SNEGSKA (reference sequence). The ends were cut back, 0 bases at V and 0 bases at J, with 12 bases in the middle. The CDR3 is CSARDSGGPSGNTIYF. In DNA form, the CDR3 reads TGCAGTGCTAGAGATTCGGGGGGCCCCTCTGGAAACACCATATATTTT.

In nucleotides, the CDR3 is TGCGCCAGCACCGCCGAGCCCAGTCCCACAGATACGCAGTATTTT. Protein: CASTAEPSPTDTQYF. The gene calls are TRBV5-1 and TRBJ2-3, with unresolved D. The CDR3 has 15 amino acids. Germline values: CDR1 SGHRS, CDR2 YFSETQ. Trimming stripped 6 bases from V and 2 bases from J, with 16 bases between.

This clonotype was seen at least ten times. The chain joins TRBV6-6 to TRBJ2-7; TRBD2 agrees at 8 bases. The CDR3 is made up of 15 amino acids. Germline trimming cut 5 bases from V and 1 base from J; bases unmatched to any gene: 7. Looked up from germline, CDR1 is MNHNY and CDR2 is SVGAGI (reference sequence). For the CDR3, the DNA is TGTGCCAGCAGTCCCGGGGGGGGCCTTTCCTACGAGCAGTACTTC. Protein: CASSPGGGLSYEQYF.

The gene calls are TRBV3-1 and TRBJ1-3; D unclear. Germline CDR1 is LGHDT and CDR2 is YNNKEL (reference sequence). V was trimmed by 7 bases and J by 0 bases, leaving 7 bases between them. The CDR3 length is 13 residues. CDR3 loop: CASTQASGNTIYF. The DNA for the CDR3 is TGTGCCAGCACTCAGGCCTCTGGAAACACCATATATTTT.

The chain carries TRBV7-9 and TRBJ1-2; 9 positions match TRBD1. V lost 5 bases to trimming and J lost 6 bases; unmatched junction nucleotides: 10. Per the germline V gene, CDR1 is SEHNR and CDR2 is FQNEAQ (reference sequence). CDR3 length: 15 residues. The CDR3 nucleotides are TGTGCCAGCAGCCTGGGACAGGGCATATCGGATGGCTACACCTTC. It encodes CASSLGQGISDGYTF.

This clonotype showed up many times. V gene TRBV20-1 combines with J gene TRBJ1-1; TRBD1 matches 7 bases. V was clipped by 6 bases and J by 3 bases; unmatched bases: 10. The germline gives CDR1 DFQATT, CDR2 SNEGSKA (reference sequence). This CDR3 region has 14 residues. The chain's CDR3 is CSAKTGELDTEAFF. In DNA, the CDR3 is TGCAGTGCCAAAACAGGGGAATTGGACACTGAAGCTTTCTTT.

This clonotype was recorded at least ten times. This chain links TRBV28 with TRBJ2-7; D is undetermined. V lost 7 bases and J 4 bases, leaving 11 bases between the germline ends. The V gene's germline CDR1 is MDHEN and CDR2 SYDVKM. The CDR3 sequence is 12 residues long. CDR3 sequence reads: CASTTLGYEQYF. The CDR3 nucleotides read TGTGCCAGCACCACCCTAGGTTACGAGCAGTACTTC.

The chain combines TRBV9 with TRBJ1-1; maybe TRBD1 (5 bases). This CDR3 contains 14 residues. V was trimmed by 4 bases and J by 5 bases, leaving 15 bases between them. Per germline, CDR1 SGDLS and CDR2 YYNGEE. CDR3 sequence reads: CASSPLGGVTEAFF. The DNA of the CDR3 is TGTGCCAGCAGCCCCTTGGGGGGGGTTACTGAAGCTTTCTTT.

This clonotype was seen repeatedly, ten times or more. The V and J genes are TRBV12-5 and TRBJ1-1; no reliable D call. In germline, CDR1 is LGHNT, CDR2 FRNRAP. The V end was cut by 5 bases, the J end by 0 bases, with 10 bases between. CDR3 length: 14 residues. As DNA, the CDR3 is TGTGCTAGTGGTAATGGACCGATGAACACTGAAGCTTTCTTT. Protein product: CASGNGPMNTEAFF.

Only a few counts were recorded for this clonotype. The chain joins TRBV6-1 to TRBJ1-5; D is unresolved. Trimming left V 1 base short and J 4 bases short, with 11 bases between. This CDR3 is built from 15 residues. Germline V CDR1 and CDR2: MNHNS, SASEGT. The CDR3 DNA follows: TGTGCCAGCAGTGAAGTAAGCAGGTTAAATCAGCCCCAGCATTTT. This translates into CASSEVSRLNQPQHF.

The chain recombines TRBV6-1 with TRBJ1-6, with D perhaps matching TRBD1 (5 bases). V was shortened by 5 bases and J by 7 bases, with 15 bases between the two germline ends. Germline CDR1 is MNHNS and CDR2 is SASEGT. The CDR3 runs to 15 residues. CDR3 DNA: TGTGCCAGCAGTCCGCAGGACACGACCAATTCACCCCTCCACTTT. Translated: CASSPQDTTNSPLHF.

This clonotype was picked up many times. V gene TRBV3-1 combines with J gene TRBJ1-2; TRBD1 might be the D (5 bases). The CDR3 is 13 residues long. The V end was cut by 0 bases, the J end by 7 bases, with 9 bases between. Germline CDR1 reads LGHDT; CDR2 reads YNNKEL (reference sequence). For the CDR3, the DNA is TGTGCCAGCAGCCAAGATCGGGGCTCTGGCTACACCTTC. This codes for CASSQDRGSGYTF.

The chain couples TRBV5-1 to TRBJ2-6; a possible D gene is TRBD2 (7 bases). Trimming shortened V by 4 bases and J by 0 bases, and 14 bases separated the two germline ends. The CDR3 totals 17 residues. Germline lookup yields CDR1 SGHRS and CDR2 YFSETQ. CDR3 sequence: CASSAGDTVSGANVLTF. The CDR3 DNA sequence: TGCGCCAGCAGCGCGGGGGACACCGTCTCTGGGGCCAACGTCCTGACTTTC.

At least ten counts were recorded for this clonotype. V is TRBV20-1 and J is TRBJ2-7; 8 bases map to TRBD2. V shed 0 bases, J shed 3 bases, and the junction held 13 bases outside the gene matches. The CDR3 runs 17 residues. From germline, CDR1 is DFQATT and CDR2 SNEGSKA (reference sequence). The CDR3: CSARDPAGAGTLYEQYF. The CDR3 bases are TGCAGTGCTAGAGACCCAGCGGGAGCGGGGACCCTCTACGAGCAGTACTTC.

The V gene is TRBV18, the J gene TRBJ1-1, with 9 bases aligning to TRBD1. The CDR3 length is 17 residues. V lost 4 bases to trimming and J lost 1 base; unmatched junction nucleotides: 10. Germline CDR1 KGHSH, CDR2 LQKENI. DNA for the CDR3: TGTGCCAGCTCACTCAAACTCCACAGGGGGCGGAACACTGAAGCTTTCTTT. Its protein is CASSLKLHRGRNTEAFF.

This clonotype occurred a few times. A much larger clone lies one base from this, so it may be a read error. The chain recombines TRBV11-3 with TRBJ1-1, with no clear D. Germline values: CDR1 SGHNT, CDR2 YENEEA. With 0 bases removed from V and 11 bases from J, the gap between germline ends came to 10 bases. The CDR3 loop spans 12 amino acids. The CDR3 coding sequence is TGTGCCAGCAGCTTAGAGAGGGCAATGGCTTTCTTT. It specifies CASSLERAMAFF.

V is TRBV7-6 and J is TRBJ1-1; D unclear. Deletions cut 10 bases from V and 0 bases from J, with 9 bases between. The CDR3 is made up of 12 amino acids. CDR1 is SGHVS and CDR2 is FNYEAQ in the germline V gene. CDR3 sequence: CATQDVNTEAFF. CDR3 nucleotides: TGTGCCACCCAAGACGTGAACACTGAAGCTTTCTTT.

The chain links TRBV20-1 to TRBJ1-2; 7 nucleotides agree with TRBD1. The V gene end was trimmed by 6 bases and the J gene end by 4 bases; junction bases not matched to a gene: 11. Germline V gives CDR1 DFQATT, CDR2 SNEGSKA (reference sequence). The CDR3 extends over 14 amino acids. The CDR3: CSAWDSGDAYGYTF. The CDR3 DNA is TGCAGTGCATGGGACAGCGGCGATGCCTATGGCTACACCTTC.

The rearrangement joins TRBV5-1 to TRBJ2-3; D might be TRBD1 or TRBD2, each matching 5 bases. From germline, CDR1 is SGHRS and CDR2 YFSETQ. This CDR3 has 16 residues. Trimming took 0 bases from V and 1 from J, leaving 12 bases between them. The CDR3 spells CASSLGVGARTDTQYF. The CDR3 nucleotides read TGCGCCAGCAGCTTGGGCGTCGGGGCCCGCACAGATACGCAGTATTTT.

This clonotype was seen at least ten times. The rearrangement links TRBV6-1 to TRBJ1-2; 10 bases are a match to TRBD1. Germline loops: CDR1 MNHNS, CDR2 SASEGT. This CDR3 comprises 14 residues. V lost 5 bases to trimming and J lost 7 bases; unmatched junction nucleotides: 7. In DNA form, the CDR3 reads TGTGCCAGCAGTTTGACAGGGGGCGCTTCTGGCTACACCTTC. This sequence encodes CASSLTGGASGYTF.

This clonotype was recorded many times. J is TRBJ1-2 and V is TRBV6-5; tentative D call: TRBD1 (5 bases). This CDR3 contains 13 residues. V was pared by 0 bases and J by 8 bases, with 10 bases between. Germline values: CDR1 MNHEY, CDR2 SVGAGI. CDR3 DNA sequence: TGTGCCAGCAGTTACTCGGGGGGGGACGGCTACACCTTC. As protein: CASSYSGGDGYTF.

In this sample, this clonotype turned up many times. The chain carries TRBV6-5 and TRBJ2-2, with D possibly being TRBD1 (5 bases). Germline V lookup: CDR1 MNHEY, CDR2 SVGAGI. V was shortened by 1 base and J by 0 bases, with 6 bases between the two germline ends. The CDR3 is 15 amino acids. CDR3 protein: CASSYYRSNTGELFF. The CDR3 DNA is TGTGCCAGCAGTTACTACAGGTCGAACACCGGGGAGCTGTTTTTT.

This clonotype was counted ten times or more. Here the CDR3 DNA reads TGTGCCAGCAGCTTAGAGGGATGGGGTTGGAAAGACAATCAGCCCCAGCATTTT. Its protein is CASSLEGWGWKDNQPQHF. The chain couples TRBV7-2 to TRBJ1-5; D call uncertain. CDR3 size: 18 residues. The germline V gene encodes CDR1 SGHTA and CDR2 FQGNSA. Trimming stripped 1 base from V and 3 bases from J, with 19 bases between. Full variable domain (rest looked up from reference TRBV7-2 and TRBJ1-5): GAGVSQSPSNKVTEKGKDVELRCDPISGHTALYWYRQSLGQGLEFLIYFQGNSAPDKSGLPSDRFSAERTGGSVSTLTIQRTQQEDSAVYLCASSLEGWGWKDNQPQHFGDGTRLSIL.

This clonotype was seen only a few times. The chain uses TRBV7-2 and TRBJ2-3; D is unresolved. Trimming removed 4 bases at V and 0 bases at J, with 8 bases between. The CDR3 sequence is 14 residues long. Germline-derived CDR1 and CDR2 are SGHTA and FQGNSA. The CDR3 nucleotides read TGTGCCAGCAGCTCCTACCTTAGCACAGATACGCAGTATTTT. Protein sequence: CASSSYLSTDTQYF.

This clonotype was observed at least ten times. J is TRBJ1-4 and V is TRBV5-1; 11 positions agree with TRBD1. The length of the CDR3 is 17 residues. The V gene's germline CDR1 is SGHRS and CDR2 YFSETQ. J lost 3 bases, V lost 1 base, and 5 bases had no gene match. CDR3: CASSLTGQGAPNEKLFF. The CDR3 nucleotides read TGCGCCAGCAGCTTGACCGGACAGGGGGCGCCTAATGAAAAACTGTTTTTT.

This clonotype was counted ten times or more. The CDR3 loop is CASSLAGTAGGAFF. CDR3 DNA sequence: TGTGCCAGCAGCTTAGCCGGGACTGCAGGAGGGGCTTTCTTT. The V and J genes are TRBV7-2 and TRBJ1-1; D may be TRBD1 (5 bases). The CDR3 extends over 14 amino acids. The V gene lost 0 bases and the J gene lost 11 bases, with 16 bases spanning the gap. Germline V gives CDR1 SGHTA, CDR2 FQGNSA.

This clonotype was seen at least ten times. The rearrangement links TRBV5-5 to TRBJ2-1; D is possibly TRBD1 (5 bases). CDR3 length: 16 amino acids. Trimming took 1 base from V and 6 from J, leaving 17 bases between them. CDR1 and CDR2 from the germline V gene are SGHKS and YYEKEE (reference sequence). The CDR3 loop is CASSLFGSQGRNEQFF. The CDR3 nucleotides read TGTGCCAGCAGCTTGTTCGGTTCCCAGGGTCGCAATGAGCAGTTCTTC.